This TCR beta chain appears in the sequencing data of a study of blood T cell repertoires in COVID-19. Trimming took 3 bases from V and 7 from J; bases not matched to a gene: 10. Germline V gene sequence: CDR1 LGHNA, CDR2 YSLEER. The CDR3 has 15 amino acids. Sequenced by immunoSEQ multiplex PCR; TCRdb stores in-frame clones only, minus some. The sample holds about 430,000 clones, roughly 90% seen once. The study recruited people aged roughly 18 to 100 years across 24 US areas. This clone appeared once. The specimen sequenced was PBMCs or T cells enriched from blood (not recorded which). V usage is TRBV4-3 and J usage is TRBJ2-5, with 8 nucleotides matching TRBD2. This clonotype was obtained from a woman younger than 35 who had been exposed to COVID-19. CDR3 DNA sequence: TGCGCCAGCAGCCAGGAGGGACTAGTAGGCGTGACCCAGTACTTC. Translation gives CASSQEGLVGVTQYF.